The 29 T cell receptor beta chains below come from one sample, sequenced in a study of cytomegalovirus exposure and HLA in healthy donors. The PCR ran on 60 Vbeta and 13 Jbeta primers. Repertoires were generated with immunoSEQ multiplex PCR, while TCRdb's copy carries only in-frame clones and drops some. The sample shows roughly 290,000 clones, about 87% of them seen only once. Sequencing was performed on PBMCs. Receptors were obtained from a woman under 30 in good health and CMV-seronegative.

V usage is TRBV9 and J usage is TRBJ2-1, with 8 bases that match TRBD2. There are 15 residues in the CDR3. Unmatched junction bases numbered 7, after V lost 0 bases and J lost 8 bases. Germline CDR1 and CDR2: SGDLS and YYNGEE. This CDR3 is CASSVGNGGVDEQFF. DNA of the CDR3: TGTGCCAGCAGCGTAGGAAACGGGGGGGTCGATGAGCAGTTCTTC.

The chain links TRBV7-9 to TRBJ1-5; TRBD1 aligns across 8 bases. With V trimmed by 1 base and J by 0 bases, 5 bases remained unmatched. CDR1 is SEHNR and CDR2 is FQNEAQ in the germline V gene (reference sequence). CDR3 length equals 17 residues. DNA of the CDR3: TGTGCCAGCAGCTTAGTAGGCCAGGGGGCTAGCAATCAGCCCCAGCATTTT. It specifies CASSLVGQGASNQPQHF.

The rearrangement links TRBV2 to TRBJ2-5; 9 bases match TRBD1. Near its end, the DNA agrees better with TRBJ2-7, so the J call may be wrong. This CDR3 has 15 amino acids. Germline V CDR1 and CDR2: SNHLY, FYNNEI. This chain's CDR3 is CASRTEQGAFNEQYF. CDR3 sequence (DNA): TGTGCCAGCAGGACCGAACAGGGGGCTTTCAACGAGCAGTACTTC.

V and J are TRBV19 and TRBJ2-2; D may be TRBD2 (5 bases). The CDR3 length is 12 residues. Looked up from germline, CDR1 is LNHDA and CDR2 is SQIVND (reference sequence). Trimming shortened V by 7 bases and J by 9 bases, and 12 bases separated the two germline ends. The CDR3 here is CASTFGVRELFF. The CDR3 DNA reads as TGTGCCAGTACCTTCGGGGTTCGGGAGCTGTTTTTT.

In this sample, this clone turned up once. The chain carries TRBV5-1 and TRBJ2-1, with 9 bases that match TRBD2. Germline V CDR1 and CDR2: SGHRS, YFSETQ. V was pared by 4 bases and J by 4 bases, with 3 bases of the junction left unmatched. This CDR3 has 14 amino acids. The DNA for the CDR3 is TGCGCCAGCAGCCCTAGCGGGATATACAATGAGCAGTTCTTC. It is translated as CASSPSGIYNEQFF.

There are a few counts of this clone. The rearrangement joins TRBV7-6 to TRBJ2-7; TRBD2 might be the D (6 bases). CDR3 length: 14 residues. V lost 4 bases and J lost 2, with 12 bases in between. Germline lookup yields CDR1 SGHVS and CDR2 FNYEAQ. The CDR3 protein is CASSSTGTPYEQYF. CDR3 coding DNA: TGTGCCAGCAGCTCCACGGGGACTCCCTACGAGCAGTACTTC.

The chain is built from TRBV6-5 and TRBJ1-5; the D gene is possibly TRBD1 (5 bases). CDR1 and CDR2 (germline): MNHEY, SVGAGI. V dropped 4 bases and J dropped 9 bases, with 13 bases sitting between them. CDR3 size: 13 residues. The CDR3 DNA is TGTGCCAGCAGTTTTACAGTGGGGCGGCCCCAGCATTTT. Translating gives CASSFTVGRPQHF.

V gene TRBV27 combines with J gene TRBJ2-5, with D possibly TRBD1 on 6 matching bases. CDR1 MNHEY and CDR2 SMNVEV come from the germline V gene (reference sequence). Trimming left V 5 bases short and J 1 base short, with 14 bases between. The CDR3 has 15 amino acids. This CDR3 reads CASSTTGLLQETQYF. The CDR3 nucleotides read TGTGCCAGCAGTACTACAGGGCTTCTCCAAGAGACCCAGTACTTC.

The gene calls are TRBV21-1 and TRBJ1-1. TRBV21-1 is annotated as a pseudogene. The CDR3 loop spans 17 amino acids. The CDR3 DNA follows: TGTGCCAGCCCGACCGGGGGGCCGCTGGGGGAGAACACTGAAGCTTTCTTT. It translates to CASPTGGPLGENTEAFF.

This chain connects TRBV27 to TRBJ2-7, with D perhaps TRBD1 (6 bases). This CDR3 spans 16 amino acids. The germline gives CDR1 MNHEY, CDR2 SMNVEV (reference sequence). Trimming left V 2 bases short and J 3 bases short, with 17 bases between. The CDR3 spells CASSLRGGAAFYEQYF. As DNA, the CDR3 is TGTGCCAGCAGTTTAAGAGGGGGTGCAGCATTCTACGAGCAGTACTTC.

The chain joins TRBV7-9 to TRBJ2-5; 13 bases line up with TRBD2. The CDR3 is made up of 15 amino acids. Germline trimming cut 1 base from V and 5 bases from J; bases unmatched to any gene: 1. Germline-derived CDR1 and CDR2 are SEHNR and FQNEAQ (reference sequence). The CDR3 protein is CASSLGTSGGETQYF. CDR3 nucleotides: TGTGCCAGCAGCTTAGGGACTAGCGGGGGTGAGACCCAGTACTTC. Full variable domain (missing parts from reference TRBV7-9 and TRBJ2-5): DTGVSQNPRHKITKRGQNVTFRCDPISEHNRLYWYRQTLGQGPEFLTYFQNEAQLEKSRLLSDRFSAERPKGSFSTLEIQRTEQGDSAMYLCASSLGTSGGETQYFGPGTRLLVL.

The genes are TRBV15 and TRBJ1-2; 8 bases map to TRBD1. Germline CDR1 is LNHNV and CDR2 is YYDKDF (reference sequence). This CDR3 comprises 15 residues. The ends lost 7 bases at V and 3 bases at J; junction bases unmatched: 10. The DNA for the CDR3 is TGTGCCACCACCAACAGGGGGGGGGCGGACTATGGCTACACCTTC. Protein product: CATTNRGGADYGYTF.

Only one count was recorded for this clone. V gene TRBV5-4 combines with J gene TRBJ1-4; no clear D gene. Trimming took off 0 bases at V and 4 bases at J, with 19 bases between the two ends. This CDR3 has 18 amino acids. Germline V gene lookup returns CDR1 SGHNT and CDR2 YYREEE (reference sequence). CDR3 in amino acids: CASSLALGREPGNEKLFF. CDR3 coding DNA: TGTGCCAGCAGCTTGGCCTTGGGGAGGGAGCCAGGTAATGAAAAACTGTTTTTT.

The chain employs TRBV9 and TRBJ2-3; 7 bases are a match to TRBD2. Losses at the gene ends were 5 bases for V and 5 bases for J; bases not matched to a gene: 20. The germline V gene has CDR1 SGDLS and CDR2 YYNGEE. The CDR3 sequence is 18 residues long. The CDR3 reads CASRASGDALLSGDTQYF. CDR3 DNA: TGTGCCAGCAGAGCCAGCGGGGACGCTCTACTCAGTGGAGATACGCAGTATTTT.

The chain has TRBV11-2 and TRBJ2-5; D possibly corresponds to TRBD1 (5 bases). The CDR3 extends over 16 amino acids. Germline-derived CDR1 and CDR2 are SGHAT and FQNNGV. The V gene lost 5 bases and the J gene lost 5 bases, with 21 bases spanning the gap. The CDR3 bases are TGTGCCAGCAGCCCCACAGGTTTCGAAGGGCGGGAGACCCAGTACTTC. This encodes CASSPTGFEGRETQYF.

V gene TRBV2 combines with J gene TRBJ1-4; no firm D call. Germline V gene data show CDR1 as SNHLY and CDR2 as FYNNEI. This CDR3 comprises 14 residues. Trimming shortened V by 6 bases and J by 9 bases, and 17 bases separated the two germline ends. The CDR3 loop reads CASSGAEDPQKLFF. The CDR3 DNA sequence: TGTGCCAGCAGCGGCGCGGAGGATCCCCAAAAACTGTTTTTT.

V is TRBV18 and J is TRBJ1-1; D gene ambiguous. There are 15 residues in the CDR3. The germline CDR1 and CDR2 sequences are KGHSH and LQKENI. V was clipped by 3 bases and J by 3 bases, with 14 bases between them. The CDR3 nucleotides read TGTGCCAGCTCACCGTTTCGGGGAAGGGACACTGAAGCTTTCTTT. Translation gives CASSPFRGRDTEAFF. The whole variable domain, filled in from reference TRBV18 and TRBJ1-1, reads NAGVMQNPRHLVRRRGQEARLRCSPMKGHSHVYWYRQLPEEGLKFMVYLQKENIIDESGMPKERFSAEFPKEGPSILRIQQVVRGDSAAYFCASSPFRGRDTEAFFGQGTRLTVV.

This chain joins TRBV25-1 and TRBJ2-1; D unclear. This CDR3 contains 15 residues. CDR1 is MGHDK, CDR2 SYGVNS, per germline. The ends were cut back, 2 bases at V and 4 bases at J, with 12 bases in the middle. CDR3 in amino acids: CASSEGGYPYNEQFF. The DNA of the CDR3 is TGTGCCAGCAGTGAAGGCGGCTACCCTTACAATGAGCAGTTCTTC.

This chain links TRBV27 with TRBJ1-2; no definite D call. The CDR3 has 17 amino acids. V was trimmed by 2 bases and J by 3 bases, leaving 19 bases between them. The germline V gene encodes CDR1 MNHEY and CDR2 SMNVEV (reference sequence). The CDR3 sequence: CASSLEPRTESDYGYTF. The DNA of the CDR3 is TGTGCCAGCAGTTTAGAACCACGTACCGAGTCTGACTATGGCTACACCTTC.

The genes are TRBV7-2 and TRBJ1-2; 9 nucleotides match TRBD1. The CDR3 length is 15 residues. The V segment lost 2 bases and the J segment 8 bases; nucleotides outside the gene matches: 9. Germline loops: CDR1 SGHTA, CDR2 FQGNSA. In DNA, the CDR3 is TGTGCCAGCAGCTTAACAGGGGGCGCGATGGGGGGCTACACCTTC. This sequence encodes CASSLTGGAMGGYTF. Full variable domain (remainder filled in from reference TRBV7-2 and TRBJ1-2): GAGVSQSPSNKVTEKGKDVELRCDPISGHTALYWYRQSLGQGLEFLIYFQGNSAPDKSGLPSDRFSAERTGGSVSTLTIQRTQQEDSAVYLCASSLTGGAMGGYTFGSGTRLTVV.

Only one count was recorded for this clone. The chain joins TRBV5-1 to TRBJ2-3; 9 bases are a match to TRBD2. Germline trimming cut 0 bases from V and 2 bases from J; bases unmatched to any gene: 4. The CDR3 totals 16 residues. Looked up from germline, CDR1 is SGHRS and CDR2 is YFSETQ. The CDR3 here is CASSLVVAGVTDTQYF. The CDR3 bases are TGCGCCAGCAGCTTGGTGGTAGCGGGGGTCACAGATACGCAGTATTTT.

The chain joins TRBV19 to TRBJ2-1; 7 bases agree with TRBD2. The germline gives CDR1 LNHDA, CDR2 SQIVND (reference sequence). V gave up 7 bases and J gave up 10 bases; unmatched junction bases: 16. The CDR3 consists of 15 residues. In DNA form, the CDR3 reads TGTGCCAGTACCTCAGTCAGCGGGGACCTTCAGGAGCAGTTCTTC. It translates to CASTSVSGDLQEQFF.

The genes are TRBV7-6 and TRBJ2-1; 16 bases fit TRBD2. Looked up from germline, CDR1 is SGHVS and CDR2 is FNYEAQ. Trimming took 7 bases from V and 6 from J; bases not matched to a gene: 15. There are 19 residues in the CDR3. CDR3: CASTLGGLAGGPMFNEQFF. Written as DNA, the CDR3 is TGTGCCAGCACCCTAGGGGGACTAGCGGGGGGGCCGATGTTCAATGAGCAGTTCTTC.

In its sample, this clone was seen a few times. The J gene is TRBJ1-1, the V gene TRBV7-9; 7 bases are a match to TRBD1. The CDR3 is 14 residues long. Germline CDR1 and CDR2: SEHNR and FQNEAQ (reference sequence). Trimming cost V 5 bases and J 6 bases; bases outside gene matches: 9. CDR3: CASSPPGQGAEAFF. The CDR3 bases are TGTGCCAGCAGCCCGCCAGGGCAGGGGGCTGAAGCTTTCTTT.

J is TRBJ1-4 and V is TRBV19; D is possibly TRBD1 (6 bases). CDR1 and CDR2 from the germline V gene are LNHDA and SQIVND (reference sequence). The CDR3 covers 15 residues. V gave up 3 bases and J gave up 4 bases, with 12 bases separating them. CDR3 DNA: TGTGCCAGTAGTATTCACAGGGCGTTTAATGAAAAACTGTTTTTT. Its protein product is CASSIHRAFNEKLFF.

Turning to this clone: The junction and the germline gene differ at one end; a read error may be behind it. This chain uses TRBV6-4 with TRBJ2-3; no clear D. Germline V gives CDR1 MRHNA, CDR2 SNTAGT. This CDR3 region has 9 residues. The CDR3 loop reads CASSDSPDF. CDR3 nucleotide sequence: TGTGCCAGCAGTGACTCCCCGGATTTT.

The genes are TRBV9 and TRBJ1-1; TRBD1 might be the D (5 bases). Trimming took off 4 bases at V and 6 bases at J, with 13 bases between the two ends. Germline V gives CDR1 SGDLS, CDR2 YYNGEE. CDR3 length: 13 residues. CDR3 bases: TGTGCCAGCAGCCCCAGGGATAGCCCTGAAGCTTTCTTT. This gives the protein CASSPRDSPEAFF.

The gene calls are TRBV4-1 and TRBJ2-3; 9 bases align to TRBD1. The CDR3 runs 15 residues. Germline V CDR1 and CDR2: MGHRA, YSYEKL. Unmatched junction bases numbered 6, after V lost 3 bases and J lost 5 bases. The CDR3 bases are TGCGCCAGCAGCCAGCGGGACAGGGTGGTAGATACGCAGTATTTT. It translates to CASSQRDRVVDTQYF.

The V and J genes are TRBV27 and TRBJ1-1; possible D gene TRBD1, 5 bases. This CDR3 has 13 residues. In germline, CDR1 is MNHEY, CDR2 SMNVEV (reference sequence). Trimming cost V 4 bases and J 1 base, with 7 bases left between them. This CDR3 is CASSYRRNTEAFF. The CDR3 DNA follows: TGTGCCAGCAGTTACAGGCGGAACACTGAAGCTTTCTTT.